This TCR beta chain was captured by sequencing in a study of human T cells and chemical hapten exposure. Specified time point: patch test 1, 2 weeks after DPC sensitization. The treatment here: therapeutic diphenylcyclopropenone sensitization with weekly scalp DPC. From the RACE reads, TCRdb called clonotypes with MiXCR, one entry per CDR3 protein. The sample consists of more than 100,000 distinct CDR3 sequences, approximately 13% of them appearing once. The input for sequencing was whole blood, taken in connection with sensitization to the hapten diphenylcyclopropenone (DPC). The clonotype originates from a young man with alopecia areata. Some clones in this sample may be carry-over from other donors' samples.

CDR3 nucleotides: TGCAGCGTTACTATTGAAGGGTCAGAAAAAGAGACCCAGTACTTC. Translating gives CSVTIEGSEKETQYF. The chain combines TRBV29-1 with TRBJ2-5; D is unresolved. Germline assignment: CDR1 SQVTM and CDR2 ANQGSEA. Trimming removed 5 bases at V and 3 bases at J, with 19 bases between. This CDR3 spans 15 amino acids.